Listed below are T cell receptor beta chains from one sample, sequenced in a study of cytomegalovirus exposure and HLA in healthy donors. Sequencing was performed with immunoSEQ multiplex PCR; in TCRdb, only in-frame clones are kept and a portion is missing. The profile shows around 80,000 clones, about 80% of them singletons. Sequencing was carried out using PBMCs. The receptor set was obtained from a female donor in good health and CMV-seronegative. Each CDR3 is given with its conserved first and last residue. D genes are given only for firm matches. Expanded clones get a size class; other rows say once, few or many, or leave the size out.

v_call: TRBV2; clone_size: NA; j_call: TRBJ1-1; d_call: NA; cdr3_length: 13; cdr3_nt: TGTGCCAGCAGTCGTACAGAGAACACTGAAGCTTTCTTT; cdr3_aa: CASSRTENTEAFF
v_call: TRBV5-1; clone_size: once; j_call: TRBJ1-2; d_call: TRBD1; cdr3_length: 15; cdr3_nt: TGCGCCAGCAGTTCCGGGACAGGATTTAACTATGGCTACACCTTC; cdr3_aa: CASSSGTGFNYGYTF
v_call: TRBV19; clone_size: NA; j_call: TRBJ2-7; d_call: TRBD1; cdr3_length: 13; cdr3_nt: TGTGCCAGTAGTACCGGGACAGGGACCGAGCAGTACTTC; cdr3_aa: CASSTGTGTEQYF
v_call: TRBV7-9; clone_size: NA; j_call: TRBJ2-1; d_call: NA; cdr3_length: 14; cdr3_nt: TGTGCCAGCAGCCGAGAGCTGAACGAGAATGAGCAGTTCTTC; cdr3_aa: CASSRELNENEQFF
v_call: TRBV2; clone_size: NA; j_call: TRBJ1-1; d_call: TRBD1; cdr3_length: 13; cdr3_nt: TGTGCCAGCAGTACAACAGGGGGCGCTGAAGCTTTCTTT; cdr3_aa: CASSTTGGAEAFF
v_call: TRBV29-1; clone_size: once; j_call: TRBJ2-7; d_call: NA; cdr3_length: 15; cdr3_nt: TGCAGCGTTGCTGAGGCCGGGACACTTACCTACGAGCAGTACTTC; cdr3_aa: CSVAEAGTLTYEQYF
v_call: TRBV28; clone_size: once; j_call: TRBJ2-5; d_call: NA; cdr3_length: 15; cdr3_nt: TGTGCCAGCAGTGCCAGTGGGATGGGAGTAGAGACCCAGTACTTC; cdr3_aa: CASSASGMGVETQYF
v_call: TRBV27; clone_size: NA; j_call: TRBJ1-2; d_call: TRBD1; cdr3_length: 14; cdr3_nt: TGTGCCAGCAGTTTAGGGACAGGGCAAGGTCCCTACACCTTC; cdr3_aa: CASSLGTGQGPYTF
v_call: TRBV10-3; clone_size: NA; j_call: TRBJ2-7; d_call: NA; cdr3_length: 14; cdr3_nt: TGTGCCATTGCCCAAGGGGGAAACTCCTACGAGCAGTACTTC; cdr3_aa: CAIAQGGNSYEQYF
v_call: TRBV5-4; clone_size: once; j_call: TRBJ2-4; d_call: NA; cdr3_length: 14; cdr3_nt: TGTGCCAGCAGCGCAGGGGTAGCCAAAAACATTCAGTACTTC; cdr3_aa: CASSAGVAKNIQYF
v_call: TRBV4-1; clone_size: NA; j_call: TRBJ1-3; d_call: NA; cdr3_length: 18; cdr3_nt: TGCGCCAGCAGCCCCCAGTCCATCACAGAACCCTCTGGAAACACCATATATTTT; cdr3_aa: CASSPQSITEPSGNTIYF
v_call: TRBV6-5; clone_size: few; j_call: TRBJ2-7; d_call: TRBD2; cdr3_length: 13; cdr3_nt: TGTGCCAGCAGTTACTCGCGGGGGTACGAGCAGTACTTC; cdr3_aa: CASSYSRGYEQYF
v_call: TRBV28; clone_size: NA; j_call: TRBJ2-7; d_call: TRBD1; cdr3_length: 14; cdr3_nt: TGTGCCAGCGGACAGGGGGGGAATTTCTACGAGCAGTACTTC; cdr3_aa: CASGQGGNFYEQYF
v_call: TRBV6-5; clone_size: NA; j_call: TRBJ1-6; d_call: NA; cdr3_length: 14; cdr3_nt: TGTGCCAGCAGTTGGGACTCTGGAGGTTCACCCCTCCACTTT; cdr3_aa: CASSWDSGGSPLHF
v_call: TRBV10-2; clone_size: NA; j_call: TRBJ1-2; d_call: NA; cdr3_length: 14; cdr3_nt: TGCGCCAGCAGTGATGGGCCAGCTTCTATGAGCTACACCTTC; cdr3_aa: CASSDGPASMSYTF
v_call: TRBV27; clone_size: NA; j_call: TRBJ2-7; d_call: TRBD1; cdr3_length: 14; cdr3_nt: TGTGCCAGCAGAACCGGGACAGGGGGTGGCGAGCAGTACTTC; cdr3_aa: CASRTGTGGGEQYF
v_call: TRBV6-5; clone_size: few; j_call: TRBJ2-6; d_call: NA; cdr3_length: 15; cdr3_nt: TGTGCCAGCAGTTACGCGGGGCCTGGGGCCAACGTCCTGACTTTC; cdr3_aa: CASSYAGPGANVLTF
v_call: TRBV30; clone_size: NA; j_call: TRBJ1-1; d_call: NA; cdr3_length: 13; cdr3_nt: TGTGCCTGGAGTGCAGGGTGGGGCACTGAAGCTTTCTTT; cdr3_aa: CAWSAGWGTEAFF
v_call: TRBV4-1; clone_size: NA; j_call: TRBJ2-5; d_call: TRBD2; cdr3_length: 18; cdr3_nt: TGCGCCAGCAGCCCCCACCCACTGCCTAGCGGGGGGCAAGAGACCCAGTACTTC; cdr3_aa: CASSPHPLPSGGQETQYF
v_call: TRBV5-1; clone_size: NA; j_call: TRBJ1-1; d_call: TRBD1; cdr3_length: 15; cdr3_nt: TGCGCCAGCAGCGGGGGACAGGGTGTAGGAACTGAAGCTTTCTTT; cdr3_aa: CASSGGQGVGTEAFF
v_call: TRBV27; clone_size: once; j_call: TRBJ1-2; d_call: NA; cdr3_length: 15; cdr3_nt: TGTGCCAGCAGCTCAGCACTGACTCTGATGAATGGCTACACCTTC; cdr3_aa: CASSSALTLMNGYTF
v_call: TRBV13; clone_size: NA; j_call: TRBJ2-7; d_call: TRBD1; cdr3_length: 14; cdr3_nt: TGTGCCAGCAGCTTTCGGACAGGGCCGGGTGAGCAGTACTTC; cdr3_aa: CASSFRTGPGEQYF
v_call: TRBV28; clone_size: NA; j_call: TRBJ2-7; d_call: NA; cdr3_length: 15; cdr3_nt: TGTGCCAGCAGTTTTGGTCCTTCGAGCTCCTACGAGCAGTACTTC; cdr3_aa: CASSFGPSSSYEQYF
v_call: TRBV5-8; clone_size: NA; j_call: TRBJ1-5; d_call: NA; cdr3_length: 17; cdr3_nt: TGTGCCAGCAGCGGGGGGGTGACAGGCTATAGCAATCAGCCCCAGCATTTT; cdr3_aa: CASSGGVTGYSNQPQHF
v_call: TRBV7-2; clone_size: NA; j_call: TRBJ1-2; d_call: NA; cdr3_length: 12; cdr3_nt: TGTGCCAGCAGCCCATCAGGGGACGGCTACACCTTC; cdr3_aa: CASSPSGDGYTF
v_call: TRBV19; clone_size: NA; j_call: TRBJ1-5; d_call: TRBD1; cdr3_length: 16; cdr3_nt: TGTGCCAGTAGTCCCACCGGGACAGGGGGCAGGCAGCCCCAGCATTTT; cdr3_aa: CASSPTGTGGRQPQHF